The 9 T cell receptor beta chains in this list originate from one sample, sequenced in a study of blood T cell repertoires in COVID-19. TCRdb's copy holds only in-frame clones and misses some; the assay was immunoSEQ multiplex PCR. The sample comprises around 270,000 clones, 84% of which are singletons, and 4.2% rests with the top ten. The sample taken for sequencing was peripheral blood. The receptors here all came from a man aged 55 to 69 with acute or convalescent COVID-19.

The gene calls are TRBV4-2 and TRBJ2-5; TRBD2 matches at 7 bases. Germline V gene sequence: CDR1 LGHNA, CDR2 YNFKEQ. V lost 0 bases and J lost 1; bases outside the gene matches: 5. The CDR3 consists of 16 residues. The CDR3: CASSQEGGISQETQYF. DNA for the CDR3: TGTGCCAGCAGCCAAGAGGGGGGGATTTCCCAAGAGACCCAGTACTTC.

This clone was recorded once. The rearrangement links TRBV28 to TRBJ1-3, with 8 bases matching TRBD1. With 5 bases clipped from V and 2 bases from J, the junction kept 8 bases outside the gene matches. The V gene's germline CDR1 is MDHEN and CDR2 SYDVKM. The CDR3 sequence is 16 residues long. CDR3 sequence (DNA): TGTGCCAGCAGTCCAACCCCGGGACAGGCTGGAAACACCATATATTTT. Amino acids: CASSPTPGQAGNTIYF.

The rearrangement joins TRBV18 to TRBJ2-7; TRBD1 matches at 7 bases. V trimming: 0 bases; J trimming: 5 bases; junction bases outside the gene matches: 13. Per germline, CDR1 KGHSH and CDR2 LQKENI. There are 17 residues in the CDR3. CDR3 in DNA: TGTGCCAGCTCACCACCGAACAGGGGAATGGTAGGCGACGAGCAGTACTTC. It translates to CASSPPNRGMVGDEQYF.

The chain carries TRBV30 and TRBJ2-3; D gene uncertain. Per germline, CDR1 GTSNPN and CDR2 SVGIG (reference sequence). V lost 2 bases and J 0 bases, leaving 9 bases between the germline ends. The CDR3 runs to 14 residues. The CDR3 region has the DNA TGTGCCTGGAGTCGGGTCGCTAGCACAGATACGCAGTATTTT. Its protein is CAWSRVASTDTQYF.

This chain joins TRBV5-6 and TRBJ1-1, with D tentatively TRBD1 (5 bases). The CDR3 totals 14 residues. Per the germline V gene, CDR1 is SGHDT and CDR2 is YYEEEE. Trimming left V 6 bases short and J 4 bases short, with 16 bases between. In DNA, the CDR3 is TGTGCCAGCACCCTCGCCGGGGGGGGCACTGAAGCTTTCTTT. Residues: CASTLAGGGTEAFF.

J is TRBJ2-3 and V is TRBV7-3, with D possibly matching TRBD2 (5 bases). The CDR3 spans 14 residues. Germline values: CDR1 SGHTA, CDR2 FQGTGA. Between the trimmed V and J ends, which lost 1 base and 1 base, there was a span of 6 bases. CDR3 bases: TGTGCCAGCAGCTTAAACGGGGGCACAGATACGCAGTATTTT. It is translated as CASSLNGGTDTQYF. Based on the CDR3 plus reference TRBV7-3 and TRBJ2-3, the full variable domain is GAGVSQTPSNKVTEKGKYVELRCDPISGHTALYWYRQSLGQGPEFLIYFQGTGAADDSGLPNDRFFAVRPEGSVSTLKIQRTERGDSAVYLCASSLNGGTDTQYFGPGTRLTVL.

This chain uses TRBV14 with TRBJ1-2; no reliable D call. CDR1 is SGHDN, CDR2 FVKESK, per germline. Trimming removed 0 bases from V and 6 bases from J, with 11 bases in between. The CDR3 totals 14 residues. The CDR3: CASSQDAGENGYTF. For the CDR3, the DNA is TGTGCCAGCAGCCAAGATGCCGGGGAGAATGGCTACACCTTC.

This clone is a singleton in its sample. The chain joins TRBV5-1 to TRBJ2-2, with TRBD1 identical over 9 bases. The junction had 8 bases not matched to a gene; V was cut back by 6 bases and J by 5 bases. The CDR3 covers 15 residues. Germline CDR1 SGHRS, CDR2 YFSETQ. The CDR3 loop is CASTYGQGRTGELFF. The CDR3 DNA is TGCGCCAGCACTTACGGACAGGGGCGAACCGGGGAGCTGTTTTTT.

This chain links TRBV5-1 with TRBJ2-5; 10 bases align to TRBD2. This CDR3 contains 14 residues. J gave up 6 bases and V 0 bases, and 2 bases lay outside the gene matches. Germline V gene sequence: CDR1 SGHRS, CDR2 YFSETQ. The CDR3 DNA sequence: TGCGCCAGCAGCTTGGCTAGCGGGGGAAAGACCCAGTACTTC. The encoded protein is CASSLASGGKTQYF.